This paragraph covers one T cell receptor (beta chain) sequence. The data were obtained in a study of blood T cell repertoires in COVID-19. Study information: The analysed material was cDNA or gDNA that came from T cells, B-cell-depleted T cells, or PBMCs.

CDR3 size: 13 residues. Germline CDR1 and CDR2: SQVTM and ANQGSEA. V dropped 5 bases and J dropped 2 bases, with 12 bases sitting between them. This table comes from immunoSEQ multiplex PCR, and its TCRdb copy is limited to in-frame clones, with some not included. The sample carries about 200,000 clones, almost 85% recorded once. Sequencing input: peripheral blood. V is TRBV29-1 and J is TRBJ1-1; D remains ambiguous. The origin of this receptor is a human donor with acute or convalescent COVID-19. The donor label of this sample is uncertain. The DNA for the CDR3 is TGCAGCGTTAAGGCAGGTGGAAACACTGAAGCTTTCTTT. Translating it yields CSVKAGGNTEAFF.